These T cell receptor beta chains were read from a single sample in a study of cytomegalovirus exposure and HLA in healthy donors. TCRdb's table, derived via immunoSEQ multiplex PCR, lists solely in-frame clones and lacks some. The profile covers 150,000 or so clones, with about three quarters appearing a single time and 13% taken by the ten largest. Material: PBMCs. Receptor source: a man aged 35-49 years in good health and CMV-seropositive. Each CDR3 is given with its conserved first and last residue. A D gene is named only where the DNA matches it firmly. The size entry is marked missing in some rows and otherwise reads once, few, many or a size class.

d_call: NA; v_call: TRBV5-4; j_call: TRBJ1-2; clone_size: NA; cdr3_aa: CASSFGGDSGYTF; cdr3_nt: TGTGCCAGCAGCTTTGGGGGGGACTCTGGCTACACCTTC
d_call: TRBD2; v_call: TRBV4-1; j_call: TRBJ2-2; clone_size: NA; cdr3_aa: CASSQAGLAGGPFTGELFF; cdr3_nt: TGCGCCAGCAGCCAAGCTGGACTAGCGGGAGGGCCCTTCACCGGGGAGCTGTTTTTT
d_call: NA; v_call: TRBV6-5; j_call: TRBJ2-2; clone_size: NA; cdr3_aa: CASRFTPGTGELFF; cdr3_nt: TGTGCCAGCAGGTTTACTCCTGGCACCGGGGAGCTGTTTTTT
d_call: NA; v_call: TRBV30; j_call: TRBJ2-7; clone_size: NA; cdr3_aa: CAWSRGGSPGYEQYF; cdr3_nt: TGTGCCTGGAGTAGGGGCGGCTCCCCGGGCTACGAGCAGTACTTC
d_call: NA; v_call: TRBV6-1; j_call: TRBJ2-3; clone_size: NA; cdr3_aa: CASSEYRSSTDTQYF; cdr3_nt: TGTGCCAGCAGTGAATACAGGTCATCCACAGATACGCAGTATTTT
d_call: TRBD2; v_call: TRBV5-1; j_call: TRBJ2-3; clone_size: once; cdr3_aa: CASSFQRDLTDTQYF; cdr3_nt: TGCGCCAGCAGTTTCCAGCGGGACCTCACAGATACGCAGTATTTT
d_call: NA; v_call: TRBV6-5; j_call: TRBJ1-3; clone_size: NA; cdr3_aa: CASSYGFSGNTIYF; cdr3_nt: TGTGCCAGCAGTTACGGCTTCTCTGGAAACACCATATATTTT
d_call: TRBD1; v_call: TRBV9; j_call: TRBJ1-4; clone_size: NA; cdr3_aa: CASSLGTGAGEKLFF; cdr3_nt: TGTGCCAGCAGCCTAGGGACAGGGGCGGGTGAAAAACTGTTTTTT
d_call: TRBD2; v_call: TRBV18; j_call: TRBJ2-1; clone_size: few; cdr3_aa: CASSPSGSYNEQFF; cdr3_nt: TGTGCCAGCTCACCAAGCGGGAGCTACAATGAGCAGTTCTTC
d_call: NA; v_call: TRBV10-3; j_call: TRBJ1-1; clone_size: NA; cdr3_aa: CAAGRTEEIGAFF; cdr3_nt: TGTGCCGCCGGCCGGACTGAGGAAATCGGGGCTTTCTTT
d_call: NA; v_call: TRBV5-5; j_call: TRBJ1-1; clone_size: NA; cdr3_aa: CASSVDSLNTEAFF; cdr3_nt: TGTGCCAGCAGCGTGGACTCGTTGAACACTGAAGCTTTCTTT
d_call: TRBD1; v_call: TRBV13; j_call: TRBJ2-3; clone_size: few; cdr3_aa: CASSSDRGQADTQYF; cdr3_nt: TGTGCCAGCAGCTCCGACAGGGGGCAGGCAGATACGCAGTATTTT
d_call: NA; v_call: TRBV5-4; j_call: TRBJ2-3; clone_size: NA; cdr3_aa: CASSFSTDTQYF; cdr3_nt: TGTGCCAGCAGCTTTTCGACAGATACGCAGTATTTT